This T cell receptor (beta chain) was recovered during a study of OX40 agonist ivuxolimab in advanced cancers. Overall study context: Patients receiving dose escalation had hepatocellular carcinoma, melanoma, renal cell or head and neck cancer. Two patients with cutaneous melanoma and one with hepatocellular carcinoma, three in total, showed partial responses.

If patients had autoimmune disease history or systemic immunosuppression, they were excluded. Points on this clone: Its matching antigen is unknown.

V lost 2 bases, J lost 2 bases, and 5 bases lay in between. Germline V gene lookup returns CDR1 SGHRS and CDR2 YFSETQ. The CDR3 has 12 residues. General study results and limits: Some patients who did not respond also had low normalized T-cell clonal expansion.

Measured with immunoSEQ multiplex PCR; TCRdb has only the in-frame clones, and not every one. The repertoire has some 15,000 clones, about 76% of them found once; the top ten carry roughly 32%. This chain connects TRBV5-1 to TRBJ2-7; unclear D gene. The sample consisted of CD4+ or CD8+ T cells sorted from blood, taken in a trial of the OX40 agonist ivuxolimab. The source is an adult with an advanced solid tumor such as melanoma, head and neck, liver or kidney cancer. For the CDR3, the DNA is TGCGCCAGCAGCTTCGGTGCCTACGAGCAGTACTTC. This translates into CASSFGAYEQYF.